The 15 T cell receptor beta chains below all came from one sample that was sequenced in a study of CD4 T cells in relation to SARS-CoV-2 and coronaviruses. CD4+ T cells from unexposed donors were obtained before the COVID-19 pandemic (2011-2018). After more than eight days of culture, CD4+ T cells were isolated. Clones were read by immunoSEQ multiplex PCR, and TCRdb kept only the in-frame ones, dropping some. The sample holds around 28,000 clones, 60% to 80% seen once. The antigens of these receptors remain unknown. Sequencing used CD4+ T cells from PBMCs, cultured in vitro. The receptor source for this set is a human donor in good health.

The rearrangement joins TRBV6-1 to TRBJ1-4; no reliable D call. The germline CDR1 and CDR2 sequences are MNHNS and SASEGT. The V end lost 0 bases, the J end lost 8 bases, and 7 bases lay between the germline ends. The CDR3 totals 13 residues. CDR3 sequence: CASSEARREKLFF. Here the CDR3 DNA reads TGTGCCAGCAGTGAAGCAAGGAGGGAAAAACTGTTTTTT.

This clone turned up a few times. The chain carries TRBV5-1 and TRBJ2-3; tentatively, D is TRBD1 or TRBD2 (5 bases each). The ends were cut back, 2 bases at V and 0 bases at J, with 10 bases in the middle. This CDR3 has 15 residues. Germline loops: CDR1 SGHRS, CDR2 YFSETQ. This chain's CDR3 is CASSFRDASTDTQYF. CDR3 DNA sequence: TGCGCCAGCAGCTTCCGGGACGCAAGCACAGATACGCAGTATTTT.

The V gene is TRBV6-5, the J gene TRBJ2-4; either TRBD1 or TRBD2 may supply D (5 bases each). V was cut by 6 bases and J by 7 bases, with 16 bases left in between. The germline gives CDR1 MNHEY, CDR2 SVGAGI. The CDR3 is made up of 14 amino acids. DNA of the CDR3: TGTGCCAGCAGAGGGGACGGTCCAAGGAACATTCAGTACTTC. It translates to CASRGDGPRNIQYF.

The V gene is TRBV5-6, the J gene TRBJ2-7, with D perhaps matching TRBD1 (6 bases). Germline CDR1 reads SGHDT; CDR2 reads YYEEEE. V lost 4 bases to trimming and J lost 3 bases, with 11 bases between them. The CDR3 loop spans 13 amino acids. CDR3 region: CASSRQGSYEQYF. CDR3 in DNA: TGTGCCAGCAGCCGGCAGGGGAGCTACGAGCAGTACTTC.

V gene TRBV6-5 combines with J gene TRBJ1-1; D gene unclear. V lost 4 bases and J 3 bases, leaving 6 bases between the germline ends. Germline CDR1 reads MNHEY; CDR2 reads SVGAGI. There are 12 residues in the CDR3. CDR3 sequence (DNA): TGTGCCAGCAGTTCTCTTTACACTGAAGCTTTCTTT. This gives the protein CASSSLYTEAFF.

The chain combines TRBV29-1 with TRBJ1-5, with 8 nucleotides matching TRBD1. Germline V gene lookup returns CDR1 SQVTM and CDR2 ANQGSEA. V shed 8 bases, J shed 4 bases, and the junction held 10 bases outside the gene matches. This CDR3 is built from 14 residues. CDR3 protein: CSPREGQANQPQHF. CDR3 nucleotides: TGCAGCCCAAGAGAGGGACAGGCTAATCAGCCCCAGCATTTT.

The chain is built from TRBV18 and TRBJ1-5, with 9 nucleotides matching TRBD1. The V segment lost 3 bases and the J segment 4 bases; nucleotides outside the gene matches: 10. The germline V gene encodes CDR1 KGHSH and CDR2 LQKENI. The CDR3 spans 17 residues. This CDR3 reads CASSPRRQGGINQPQHF. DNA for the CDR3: TGTGCCAGCTCACCCCGGAGACAGGGGGGGATAAATCAGCCCCAGCATTTT.

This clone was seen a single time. For the CDR3, the DNA is TGTGCTAGTCGGGCAGGCGGGGGAAACACCATATATTTT. It is translated as CASRAGGGNTIYF. The V call is TRBV12-5, the J call TRBJ1-3; D gene uncertain. V lost 8 bases and J lost 4, with 12 bases in between. Germline lookup yields CDR1 LGHNT and CDR2 FRNRAP. This CDR3 comprises 13 residues. The whole variable domain, remainder taken from reference TRBV12-5 and TRBJ1-3, is DARVTQTPRHKVTEMGQEVTMRCQPILGHNTVFWYRQTMMQGLELLAYFRNRAPLDDSGMPKDRFSAEMPDATLATLKIQPSEPRDSAVYFCASRAGGGNTIYFGEGSWLTVV.

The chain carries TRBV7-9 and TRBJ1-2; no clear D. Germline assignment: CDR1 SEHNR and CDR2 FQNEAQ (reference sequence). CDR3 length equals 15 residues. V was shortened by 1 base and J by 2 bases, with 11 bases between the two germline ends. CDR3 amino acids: CASSLDYFGNYGYTF. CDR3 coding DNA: TGTGCCAGCAGCTTAGATTATTTCGGAAACTATGGCTACACCTTC.

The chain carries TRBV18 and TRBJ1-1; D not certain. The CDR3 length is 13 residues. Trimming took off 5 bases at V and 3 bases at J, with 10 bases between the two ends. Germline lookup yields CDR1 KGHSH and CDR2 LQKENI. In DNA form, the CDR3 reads TGTGCCAGCTCATCCAACAGCGACACTGAAGCTTTCTTT. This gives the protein CASSSNSDTEAFF.

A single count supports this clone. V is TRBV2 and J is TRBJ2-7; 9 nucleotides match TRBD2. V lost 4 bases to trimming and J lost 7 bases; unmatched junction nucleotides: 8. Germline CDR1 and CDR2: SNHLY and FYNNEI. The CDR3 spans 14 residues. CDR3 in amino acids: CASSGLAEKAEQYF. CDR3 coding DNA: TGTGCCAGCAGTGGACTAGCGGAGAAGGCAGAGCAGTACTTC.

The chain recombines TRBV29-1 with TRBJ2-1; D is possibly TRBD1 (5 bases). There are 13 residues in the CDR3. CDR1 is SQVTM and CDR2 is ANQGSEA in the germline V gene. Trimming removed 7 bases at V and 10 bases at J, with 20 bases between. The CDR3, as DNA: TGCAGCGCCAATGACAGAGTCCAGGCGGAGCAGTTCTTC. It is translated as CSANDRVQAEQFF.

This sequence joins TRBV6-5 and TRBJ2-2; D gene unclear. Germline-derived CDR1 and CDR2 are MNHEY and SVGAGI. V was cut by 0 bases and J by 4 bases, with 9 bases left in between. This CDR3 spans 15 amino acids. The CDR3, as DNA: TGTGCCAGCAGTTACTCACCTAGTCGCACCGGGGAGCTGTTTTTT. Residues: CASSYSPSRTGELFF.

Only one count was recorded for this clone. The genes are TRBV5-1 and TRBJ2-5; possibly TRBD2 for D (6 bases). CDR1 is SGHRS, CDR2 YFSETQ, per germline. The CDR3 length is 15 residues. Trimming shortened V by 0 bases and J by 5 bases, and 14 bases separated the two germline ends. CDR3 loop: CASSLGSGDGETQYF. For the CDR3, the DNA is TGCGCCAGCAGCTTGGGGTCGGGGGACGGGGAGACCCAGTACTTC. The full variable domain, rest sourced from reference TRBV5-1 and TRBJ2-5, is KAGVTQTPRYLIKTRGQQVTLSCSPISGHRSVSWYQQTPGQGLQFLFEYFSETQRNKGNFPGRFSGRQFSNSRSEMNVSTLELGDSALYLCASSLGSGDGETQYFGPGTRLLVL.

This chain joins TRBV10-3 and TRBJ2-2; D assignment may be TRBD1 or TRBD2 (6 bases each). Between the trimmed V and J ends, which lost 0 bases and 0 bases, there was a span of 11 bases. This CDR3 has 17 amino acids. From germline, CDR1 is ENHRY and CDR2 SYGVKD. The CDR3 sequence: CAISESGGTANTGELFF. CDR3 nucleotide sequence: TGTGCCATCAGTGAGTCGGGGGGCACCGCGAACACCGGGGAGCTGTTTTTT.